This paragraph covers one TCR beta chain sequence. The target antigen is unknown. Vbeta (60) and Jbeta (13) primers were used in the PCR. Using immunoSEQ multiplex PCR, the repertoire was profiled, and TCRdb retains in-frame clones only, with some absent. Here the sample spans around 90,000 clones, about 85% being singletons. The sample originates from a study of cytomegalovirus exposure and HLA in healthy donors. Study observations and caveats: Most TCR beta V segments were productive about 87% or about 30% of the time in an earlier analysis. CMV serostatus alone was available as immune exposure information. When presence/absence was analysed, sequencing depth was taken to be roughly uniform across donors.

The V end was cut by 2 bases, the J end by 5 bases, with 16 bases between. The CDR3 extends over 15 amino acids. CDR1 is SNHLY and CDR2 is FYNNEI in the germline V gene. Material: PBMCs. This receptor was identified in a man in his forties in good health and CMV-seropositive. V usage is TRBV2 and J usage is TRBJ2-7; the D gene is possibly TRBD1 (6 bases). The CDR3 loop reads CASSEILVGANEQYF. CDR3 nucleotide sequence: TGTGCCAGCAGTGAAATTTTGGTGGGGGCGAACGAGCAGTACTTC. Filled out from reference TRBV2 and TRBJ2-7, the complete variable domain reads EPEVTQTPSHQVTQMGQEVILRCVPISNHLYFYWYRQILGQKVEFLVSFYNNEISEKSEIFDDQFSVERPDGSNFTLKIRSTKLEDSAMYFCASSEILVGANEQYFGPGTRLTVT.